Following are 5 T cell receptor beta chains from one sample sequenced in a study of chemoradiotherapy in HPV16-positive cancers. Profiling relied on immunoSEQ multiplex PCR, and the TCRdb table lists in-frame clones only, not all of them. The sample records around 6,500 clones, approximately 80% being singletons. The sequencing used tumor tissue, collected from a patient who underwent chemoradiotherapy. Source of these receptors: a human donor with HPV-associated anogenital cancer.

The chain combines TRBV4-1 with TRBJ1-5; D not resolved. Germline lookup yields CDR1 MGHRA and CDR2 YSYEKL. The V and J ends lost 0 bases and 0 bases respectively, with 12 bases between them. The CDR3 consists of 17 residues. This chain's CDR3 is CASSQEQAFYSNQPQHF. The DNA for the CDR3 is TGCGCCAGCAGCCAAGAACAAGCTTTCTATAGCAATCAGCCCCAGCATTTT.

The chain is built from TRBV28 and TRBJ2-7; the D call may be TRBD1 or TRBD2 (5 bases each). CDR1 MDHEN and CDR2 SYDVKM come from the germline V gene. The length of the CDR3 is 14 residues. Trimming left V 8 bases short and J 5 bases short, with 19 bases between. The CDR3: CASQSRPGANEQYF. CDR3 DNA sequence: TGTGCCAGCCAATCCCGGCCCGGGGCCAACGAGCAGTACTTC.

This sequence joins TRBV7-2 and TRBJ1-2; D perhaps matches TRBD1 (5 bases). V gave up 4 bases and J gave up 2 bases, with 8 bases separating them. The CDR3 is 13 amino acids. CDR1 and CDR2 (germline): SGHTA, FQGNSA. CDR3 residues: CASSSPGNYGYTF. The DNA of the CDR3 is TGTGCCAGCAGCTCCCCAGGGAACTATGGCTACACCTTC.

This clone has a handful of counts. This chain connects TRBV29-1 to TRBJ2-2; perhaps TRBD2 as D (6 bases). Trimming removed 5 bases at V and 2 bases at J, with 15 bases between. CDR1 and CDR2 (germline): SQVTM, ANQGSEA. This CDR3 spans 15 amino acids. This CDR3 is CSVWTGTENTGELFF. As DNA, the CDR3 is TGCAGCGTTTGGACGGGGACTGAAAACACCGGGGAGCTGTTTTTT.

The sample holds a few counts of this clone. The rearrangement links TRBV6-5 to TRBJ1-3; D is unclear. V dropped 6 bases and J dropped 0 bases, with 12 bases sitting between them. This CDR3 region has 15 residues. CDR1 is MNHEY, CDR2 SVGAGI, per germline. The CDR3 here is CASSPLSSSGNTIYF. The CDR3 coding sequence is TGTGCCAGCAGCCCCTTATCCTCCTCTGGAAACACCATATATTTT.